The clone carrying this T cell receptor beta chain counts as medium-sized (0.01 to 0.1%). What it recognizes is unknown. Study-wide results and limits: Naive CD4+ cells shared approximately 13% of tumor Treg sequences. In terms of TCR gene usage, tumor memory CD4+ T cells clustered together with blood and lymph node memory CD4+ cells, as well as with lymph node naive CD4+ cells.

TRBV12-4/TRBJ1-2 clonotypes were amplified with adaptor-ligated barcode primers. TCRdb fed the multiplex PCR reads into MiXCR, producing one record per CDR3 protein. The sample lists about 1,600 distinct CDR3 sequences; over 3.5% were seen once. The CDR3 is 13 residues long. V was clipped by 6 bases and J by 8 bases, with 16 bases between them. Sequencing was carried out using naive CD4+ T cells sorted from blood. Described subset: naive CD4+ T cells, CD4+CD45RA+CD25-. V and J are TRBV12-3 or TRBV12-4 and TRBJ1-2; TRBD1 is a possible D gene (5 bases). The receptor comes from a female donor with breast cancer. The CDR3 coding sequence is TGTGCCAGCAGCCGACAGAGTATGAGCGGCTACACCTTC. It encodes CASSRQSMSGYTF.